This T cell receptor (beta chain) was identified in a study of cytomegalovirus exposure and HLA in healthy donors. In the PCR, 60 Vbeta and 13 Jbeta primers were used. The repertoire was sequenced with immunoSEQ multiplex PCR; TCRdb's copy has only in-frame clones and lacks some. Among roughly 120,000 clones, 65% to 85% were seen once, and the ten largest hold 0.24%. Sequenced: PBMCs. This receptor was identified in a man aged 50 to 59 in good health and CMV-seronegative.

CDR3 loop: CASSPYGDTGELFF. CDR3 nucleotides: TGTGCCAGCTCACCATACGGGGACACCGGGGAGCTGTTTTTT. V and J are TRBV18 and TRBJ2-2; a possible D gene is TRBD2 (5 bases). The V end lost 2 bases, the J end lost 3 bases, and 7 bases lay between the germline ends. The CDR3 totals 14 residues. From germline, CDR1 is KGHSH and CDR2 LQKENI.